A selection of T cell receptor beta chains follows, all from one sample in a study of siplizumab effects on memory and regulatory T cells. Method: immunoSEQ multiplex PCR; TCRdb's copy keeps in-frame clones and lacks some. The repertoire holds approximately 82,000 clones, with over 80% as singletons. The source material was Tregs sorted from blood. The source is a human donor in good health. Each CDR3 is given without its conserved first and last residue.

V gene	CDR3 protein
TRBV30	AGQGVNNSPLH
TRBV6-5	ASSYRTDPWYGYT
TRBV5-6	ASSFRTPTNEKLF
TRBV5-1	ASSWTQGRGYT
TRBV5-6	ASSSYRKGVGNEQF
TRBV6-5	ASSYSRNTEAF
TRBV5-8	ASSFAPREVVTGELF
TRBV11-2	ASRSGVNTGELF
TRBV18	ASSPPGQGTGELF
TRBV6-6	ASSAGGGTFEQY
TRBV18	ASSPSAASEAPLH
TRBV7-2	ASSLAQTYEQY
TRBV5-4	ASSLLGGLETQY
TRBV11-3	ASSLYPSSYNEQF
TRBV6-1	ASSEGPGLNTEAF
TRBV5-6	ASSRPGGGSNEQF
TRBV7-9	ASSLEGRGPYNEQF
TRBV4-2	ASSQDHGRIYEQY
TRBV7-3	ASSPGQAAYGYT
TRBV5-1	ASSLGAIFEQY
TRBV7-9	ASSFIRGGHGTDTQY
TRBV2	ASRGGRQGAHSPLH
TRBV19	ASATGGAYGANVLT
TRBV7-9	ASSPRGGSDGYT
TRBV2	ASSLTRSEQY
TRBV10-3	AISGGHEQY
TRBV5-1	ASSGTGGTGELF
TRBV5-5	ASRRGGGSTEAF
TRBV25-1	ASSVYNEQF
TRBV19	ASSIPRGRNGANVLT
TRBV14	ASSQDRDRGYNEQF
TRBV5-1	ASSLETGFGYT
TRBV5-6	ASSKTGTNYNEQF
TRBV4-1	ASSQEGTSGYNEQF
TRBV7-3	ASSLRPGTGITGELF
TRBV18	ASSPEFGSNSPLH
TRBV19	ASMTGVGTDTEAF
TRBV5-1	ASTRSFASTDTQY
TRBV9	ASSVAGSGAYEQY
TRBV18	ASSPTATYEQY
TRBV5-1	ASSLGPGNYGYT
TRBV10-3	AISGGGPNNEQF
TRBV6-1	ASSQIRASEAF
TRBV29-1	SVSPGGSHEQF
TRBV12-5	ASGLVTETGTF
TRBV11-2	ASSRGQGAQGEQF
TRBV2	ASSVWRLSPLH
TRBV4-1	ASSPGPVQPQH
TRBV18	ASSPLGQEAF
TRBV5-1	ASSSDANTGELF
TRBV28	ASSSPASGAPEQY
TRBV5-1	ASSFHSSGGPTGELF